This T cell receptor beta chain was sequenced for a study of cytomegalovirus exposure and HLA in healthy donors. CDR3 length: 14 residues. Trimming stripped 0 bases from V and 9 bases from J, with 16 bases between. Germline V gene sequence: CDR1 SGHDT, CDR2 YYEEEE. 13 Jbeta primers and 60 Vbeta primers were used for the PCR. The assay was immunoSEQ multiplex PCR, and TCRdb's table has in-frame clones only and misses some. The sample includes 45,000 or so clones. The chain carries TRBV5-6 and TRBJ2-7; D may be TRBD1 (5 bases). Sequenced input: PBMCs. The receptor's source is a male donor in good health and CMV-seronegative. This CDR3 reads CASSLAVTGLGQYF. CDR3 coding DNA: TGTGCCAGCAGCTTGGCCGTCACAGGTCTGGGGCAGTACTTC.